The sequence of this T cell receptor (beta chain) was determined in a study of T cells in Graves' hyperthyroidism and ophthalmopathy. Study results and caveats: Before onset, ophthalmopathy was predicted by the model a median around 6.2 months earlier. Researchers found most expanded thyroid clonotypes above 0.001 in blood as well.

About this clonotype itself: Antigen: not known.

TCR beta CDR3 region amplification was performed from RNA transcripts. The primer set for the first-round RT-PCR of the TCR CDR3 was HTBI. TCRdb processed the multiplex PCR reads anew with MiXCR; each CDR3 protein has one entry. The sample shows hundreds of thousands of distinct CDR3 sequences, 20% of them seen only once. The TCR sequence derives from a man aged 25 to 40 with Graves' ophthalmopathy. The sequenced sample consisted of blood.

Here the CDR3 reads CSAERSGRNNEQFF. DNA of the CDR3: TGCAGTGCTGAAAGGTCGGGGCGTAACAATGAGCAGTTCTTC. The chain has TRBV20-1 and TRBJ2-1; tentatively, D is TRBD1 or TRBD2 (5 bases each). Germline CDR1 and CDR2: DFQATT and SNEGSKA (reference sequence). This CDR3 contains 14 residues. V was pared by 5 bases and J by 5 bases, with 16 bases between.